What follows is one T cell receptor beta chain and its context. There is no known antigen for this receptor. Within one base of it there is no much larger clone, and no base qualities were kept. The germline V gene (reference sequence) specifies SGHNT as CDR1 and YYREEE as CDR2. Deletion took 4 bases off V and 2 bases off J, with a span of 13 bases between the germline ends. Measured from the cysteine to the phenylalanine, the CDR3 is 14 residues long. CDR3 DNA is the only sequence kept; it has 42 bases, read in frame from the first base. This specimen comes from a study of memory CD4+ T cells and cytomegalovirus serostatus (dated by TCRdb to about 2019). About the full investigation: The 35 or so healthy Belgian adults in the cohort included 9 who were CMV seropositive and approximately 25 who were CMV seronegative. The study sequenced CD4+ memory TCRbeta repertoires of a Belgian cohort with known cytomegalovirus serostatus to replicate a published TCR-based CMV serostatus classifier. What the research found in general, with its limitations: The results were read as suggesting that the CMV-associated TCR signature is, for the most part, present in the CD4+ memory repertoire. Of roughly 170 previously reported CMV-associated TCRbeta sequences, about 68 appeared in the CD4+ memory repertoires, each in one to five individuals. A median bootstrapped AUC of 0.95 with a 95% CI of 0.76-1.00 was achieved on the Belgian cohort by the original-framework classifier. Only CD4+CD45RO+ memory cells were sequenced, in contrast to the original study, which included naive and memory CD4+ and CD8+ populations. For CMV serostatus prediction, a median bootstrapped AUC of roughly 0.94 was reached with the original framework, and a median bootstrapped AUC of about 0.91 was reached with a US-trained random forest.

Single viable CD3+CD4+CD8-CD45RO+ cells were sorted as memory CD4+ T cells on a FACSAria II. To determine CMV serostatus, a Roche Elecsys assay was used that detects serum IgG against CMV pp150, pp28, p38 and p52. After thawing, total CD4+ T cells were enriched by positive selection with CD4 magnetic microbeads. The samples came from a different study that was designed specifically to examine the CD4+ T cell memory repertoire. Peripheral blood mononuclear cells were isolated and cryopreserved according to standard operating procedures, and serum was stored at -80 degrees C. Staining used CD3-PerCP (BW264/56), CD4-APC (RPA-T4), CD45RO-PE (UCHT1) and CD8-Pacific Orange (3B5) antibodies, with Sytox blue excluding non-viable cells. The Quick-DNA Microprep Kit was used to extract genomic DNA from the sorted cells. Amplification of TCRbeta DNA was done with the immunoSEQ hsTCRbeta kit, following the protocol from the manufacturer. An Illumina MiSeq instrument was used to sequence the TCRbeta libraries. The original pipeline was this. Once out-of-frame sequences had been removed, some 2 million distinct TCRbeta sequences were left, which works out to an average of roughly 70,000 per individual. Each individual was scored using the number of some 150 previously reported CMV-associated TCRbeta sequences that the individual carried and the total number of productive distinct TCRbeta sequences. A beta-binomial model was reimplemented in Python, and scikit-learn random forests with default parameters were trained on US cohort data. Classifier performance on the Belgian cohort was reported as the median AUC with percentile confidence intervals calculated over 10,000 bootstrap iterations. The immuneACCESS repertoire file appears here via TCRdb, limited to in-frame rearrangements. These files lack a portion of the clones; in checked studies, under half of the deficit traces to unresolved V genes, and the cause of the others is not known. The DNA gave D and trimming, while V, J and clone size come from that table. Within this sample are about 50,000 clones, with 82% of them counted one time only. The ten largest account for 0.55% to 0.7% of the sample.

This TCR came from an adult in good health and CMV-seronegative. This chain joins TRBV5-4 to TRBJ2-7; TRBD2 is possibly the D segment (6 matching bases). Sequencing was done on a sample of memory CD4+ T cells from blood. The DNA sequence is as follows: TGTGCCAGCAGCCTAGATACGGGGGCCTACGAGCAGTACTTC. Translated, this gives CASSLDTGAYEQYF.